This is a list of T cell receptor beta chains from one sample in a study of OX40 agonist ivuxolimab in advanced cancers. Assay used: immunoSEQ multiplex PCR; TCRdb lists only in-frame clones, some missing. The sample includes approximately 74,000 clones, just over 90% seen only once; the top ten take 5.5% to 6%. The sample was CD4+ or CD8+ T cells sorted from blood, taken in a trial of the OX40 agonist ivuxolimab. Every receptor here comes from an adult with an advanced solid tumor such as melanoma, head and neck, liver or kidney cancer. Both conserved end residues are part of each CDR3. A D gene is named only where the DNA matches it firmly. Clone size is not always given. Where it is, it says once, few, many or a class for expanded clones.

>TRBV5-6|TRBD2|TRBJ2-7|.
TGTGCCAGCAGCTTGGTCGACGCGGGAGAGGACGAGCAGTACTTC
CASSLVDAGEDEQYF
>TRBV7-8|.|TRBJ2-7|few
TGTGCCAGCAGCCCCAGCTACGAGCAGTACTTC
CASSPSYEQYF
>TRBV4-1|.|TRBJ1-2|.
TGCGCCAGCAGCCAAGTAGGAAGCGACTATGGCTACACCTTC
CASSQVGSDYGYTF
>TRBV5-1|.|TRBJ2-7|.
TGCGCCAGCAGGGTAGGGACGCTGGACTACGAGCAGTACTTC
CASRVGTLDYEQYF
>TRBV2|.|TRBJ2-7|.
TGTGCCAGCAGTGAACGGCCCGCCTCCTACGAGCAGTACTTC
CASSERPASYEQYF
>TRBV4-1|.|TRBJ2-7|.
TGCGCCAGCAGCCAAGAGGGGGCCTCCTACGAGCAGTACTTC
CASSQEGASYEQYF
>TRBV7-9|.|TRBJ1-6|medium-sized
TGTGCCAGCAGCCCCGGGAATTCACCCCTCCACTTT
CASSPGNSPLHF
>TRBV4-3|.|TRBJ1-4|.
TGCGCCAGCAGCCAAGATATGCGCAGGGCGGGTGAAAAACTGTTTTTT
CASSQDMRRAGEKLFF
>TRBV19|.|TRBJ1-5|once
TGTGCCAGTAGTTCTTCGCGCCTGGCCCAGCATTTT
CASSSSRLAQHF
>TRBV13|.|TRBJ1-1|.
TGTGCCAGCAGCTTAGGGGACACTGAAGCTTTCTTT
CASSLGDTEAFF
>TRBV7-2|.|TRBJ2-7|.
TGTGCCAGCAGTACGACGGTAGTAGTCGAGCAGTACTTC
CASSTTVVVEQYF
>TRBV27|TRBD2|TRBJ2-3|.
TGTGCCAGCAGTACCGGGACTAGCAGCACAGATACGCAGTATTTT
CASSTGTSSTDTQYF
>TRBV6-5|.|TRBJ2-7|.
TGTGCCAGTTCGGACACTGTCCATTCCTACGAGCAGTACTTC
CASSDTVHSYEQYF
>TRBV11-2|.|TRBJ2-7|.
TGTGCCAGCAGCTTGGACTACGAGCAGTACTTC
CASSLDYEQYF
>TRBV7-3|.|TRBJ2-3|.
TGTGCCAGCAGCCAGACAGCAGGGCTAGCGAGCACAGATACGCAGTATTTT
CASSQTAGLASTDTQYF
>TRBV4-1|.|TRBJ1-1|.
TGCGCCAGCAGCCAAGTATCCCAGGAGACTGAAGCTTTCTTT
CASSQVSQETEAFF
>TRBV15|.|TRBJ1-1|.
TGTGCCACCAGCAGAGTTCCCCCCGGGGCGAACACTGAAGCTTTCTTT
CATSRVPPGANTEAFF
>TRBV27|.|TRBJ1-1|.
TGTGCCAGCAGTTGGGGAGTGGGCACTGAAGCTTTCTTT
CASSWGVGTEAFF
>TRBV18|.|TRBJ2-5|.
TGTGCCAGCTCACCAGAAACTAGCTTAGGGACCCAGTACTTC
CASSPETSLGTQYF
>TRBV19|.|TRBJ2-7|.
TGTGCCAGTAGCTCCCTACCGATGAGCTACGAGCAGTACTTC
CASSSLPMSYEQYF
>TRBV4-3|.|TRBJ1-1|few
TGCGCCAGCAGCCAAGAATCGGGAGTGGGTGAAGCTTTCTTT
CASSQESGVGEAFF
>TRBV10-2|.|TRBJ2-7|.
TGCGCCAGCAGTGAGGCCGGCTACGAGCAGTACTTC
CASSEAGYEQYF
>TRBV11-2|.|TRBJ1-4|few
TGTGCCAGCAGCTTCGAGGGTGAAAAACTGTTTTTT
CASSFEGEKLFF
>TRBV9|.|TRBJ1-3|.
TGTGCCAGCAGCGTAGCGGACTCTGGAAACACCATATATTTT
CASSVADSGNTIYF
>TRBV28|.|TRBJ2-7|.
TGTGCCAGCAGTTCCCCCCTTTCCATCCCGCAATCGGGACTTCCTGACGAGCAGTACTTC
CASSSPLSIPQSGLPDEQYF
>TRBV7-9|.|TRBJ2-1|once
TGTGCCAGCAGCCCTGGTAATGAGCAGTTCTTC
CASSPGNEQFF
>TRBV10-3|TRBD1|TRBJ1-1|.
TGTGCCATCAGACAGGGGACTGAAGCTTTCTTT
CAIRQGTEAFF
>TRBV7-2|.|TRBJ2-6|.
TGTGCCAGCAGCTTACAGACTTCTGGGGCCAACGTCCTGACTTTC
CASSLQTSGANVLTF
>TRBV5-4|TRBD2|TRBJ2-1|once
TGTGCCAGCAGCTTGGAGGCTAGCGGTTTTACCTACAATGAGCAGTTCTTC
CASSLEASGFTYNEQFF
>TRBV9|.|TRBJ1-2|.
TGTGCCAGCAGCGTAGTGTCAGGAGAACTCTATGGCTACACCTTC
CASSVVSGELYGYTF
>TRBV4-1|TRBD1|TRBJ2-7|.
TGCGCCAGCAGCCAAGATGTTTCCGGGACAGGGGGAGGGGAGCAGTACTTC
CASSQDVSGTGGGEQYF
>TRBV5-6|TRBD1|TRBJ1-2|.
TGTGCCAGCAGCCCCTGGACAGGGGCCCAGGGCTACACCTTC
CASSPWTGAQGYTF
>TRBV7-8|.|TRBJ2-2|.
TGTGCCAGCAGCCAAGGCCCACGAACGAACACCGGGGAGCTGTTTTTT
CASSQGPRTNTGELFF
>TRBV27|.|TRBJ1-6|few
TGTGCCAGCAGTTCCCCAGGGAGCTCCTATAATTCACCCCTCCACTTT
CASSSPGSSYNSPLHF
>TRBV2|TRBD1|TRBJ1-2|.
TGTGCCAGCAGTGAACCTACCGGGACAGGGAATGGCTACACCTTC
CASSEPTGTGNGYTF
>TRBV11-1|.|TRBJ1-4|.
TGTGCCAGCAGCTTAGCAGGGGACGGCGCCCATATTAATGAAAAACTGTTTTTT
CASSLAGDGAHINEKLFF
>TRBV15|TRBD2|TRBJ2-7|.
TGTGCCACCAGCAGAGATCGGAGCGGGGGTCCCTCCTACGAGCAGTACTTC
CATSRDRSGGPSYEQYF
>TRBV5-6|TRBD1|TRBJ1-5|.
TGTGCCAGCAGCCCGGGACAGAGCAATCAGCCCCAGCATTTT
CASSPGQSNQPQHF
>TRBV30|.|TRBJ1-1|few
TGTGCCTGGAGTGTGGTTTCGGGGTCTGAAGCTTTCTTT
CAWSVVSGSEAFF
>TRBV30|.|TRBJ2-5|.
TGTGCCTGGTCCGAAGGGAACCAAGAGACCCAGTACTTC
CAWSEGNQETQYF
>TRBV9|TRBD1|TRBJ1-4|once
TGTGCCAGCAGCACCGGACAGGGGGGTGAAAAACTGTTTTTT
CASSTGQGGEKLFF
>TRBV13|.|TRBJ1-3|.
TGTGCCAGCACCTCCCACGGAAACACCATATATTTT
CASTSHGNTIYF
>TRBV6-5|.|TRBJ1-1|.
TGTGCCAGCAGCCCCTTCCTCCAACCGAACACTGAAGCTTTCTTT
CASSPFLQPNTEAFF
>TRBV29-1|.|TRBJ2-7|.
TGCAGCGTTGTGGTCAGGTCAGAGGAGCAGTACTTC
CSVVVRSEEQYF
>TRBV7-2|TRBD2|TRBJ2-3|.
TGTGCCAGCAGCTATAGCGGGATTAGCACAGATACGCAGTATTTT
CASSYSGISTDTQYF
>TRBV11-3|.|TRBJ2-3|.
TGTGCCAGCAGCCCGGGACTCACTGCAGATACGCAGTATTTT
CASSPGLTADTQYF